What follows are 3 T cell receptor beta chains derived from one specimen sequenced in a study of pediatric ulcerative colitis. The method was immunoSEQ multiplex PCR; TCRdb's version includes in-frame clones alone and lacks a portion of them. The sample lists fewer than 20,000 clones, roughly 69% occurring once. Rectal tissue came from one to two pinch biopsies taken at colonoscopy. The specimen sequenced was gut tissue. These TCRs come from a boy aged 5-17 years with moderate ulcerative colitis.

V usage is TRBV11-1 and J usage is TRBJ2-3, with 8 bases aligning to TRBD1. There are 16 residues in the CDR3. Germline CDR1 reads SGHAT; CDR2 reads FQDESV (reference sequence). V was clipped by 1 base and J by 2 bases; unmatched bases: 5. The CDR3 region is CASSLGRGLNTDTQYF. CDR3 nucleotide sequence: TGTGCCAGCAGCTTAGGCAGGGGGCTTAACACAGATACGCAGTATTTT.

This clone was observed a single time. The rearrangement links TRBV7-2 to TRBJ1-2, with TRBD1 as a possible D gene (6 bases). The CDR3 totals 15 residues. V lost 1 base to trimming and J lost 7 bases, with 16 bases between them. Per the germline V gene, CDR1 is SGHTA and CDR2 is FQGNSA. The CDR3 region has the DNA TGTGCCAGCAGCTTAGAAGTGTCAGGGGTGGGTGGCTACACCTTC. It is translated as CASSLEVSGVGGYTF.

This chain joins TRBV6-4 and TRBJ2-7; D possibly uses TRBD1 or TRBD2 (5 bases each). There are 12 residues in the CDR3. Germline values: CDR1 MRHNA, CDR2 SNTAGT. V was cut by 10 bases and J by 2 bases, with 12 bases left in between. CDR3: CATRDAPYEQYF. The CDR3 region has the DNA TGTGCCACCCGGGACGCACCCTACGAGCAGTACTTC.